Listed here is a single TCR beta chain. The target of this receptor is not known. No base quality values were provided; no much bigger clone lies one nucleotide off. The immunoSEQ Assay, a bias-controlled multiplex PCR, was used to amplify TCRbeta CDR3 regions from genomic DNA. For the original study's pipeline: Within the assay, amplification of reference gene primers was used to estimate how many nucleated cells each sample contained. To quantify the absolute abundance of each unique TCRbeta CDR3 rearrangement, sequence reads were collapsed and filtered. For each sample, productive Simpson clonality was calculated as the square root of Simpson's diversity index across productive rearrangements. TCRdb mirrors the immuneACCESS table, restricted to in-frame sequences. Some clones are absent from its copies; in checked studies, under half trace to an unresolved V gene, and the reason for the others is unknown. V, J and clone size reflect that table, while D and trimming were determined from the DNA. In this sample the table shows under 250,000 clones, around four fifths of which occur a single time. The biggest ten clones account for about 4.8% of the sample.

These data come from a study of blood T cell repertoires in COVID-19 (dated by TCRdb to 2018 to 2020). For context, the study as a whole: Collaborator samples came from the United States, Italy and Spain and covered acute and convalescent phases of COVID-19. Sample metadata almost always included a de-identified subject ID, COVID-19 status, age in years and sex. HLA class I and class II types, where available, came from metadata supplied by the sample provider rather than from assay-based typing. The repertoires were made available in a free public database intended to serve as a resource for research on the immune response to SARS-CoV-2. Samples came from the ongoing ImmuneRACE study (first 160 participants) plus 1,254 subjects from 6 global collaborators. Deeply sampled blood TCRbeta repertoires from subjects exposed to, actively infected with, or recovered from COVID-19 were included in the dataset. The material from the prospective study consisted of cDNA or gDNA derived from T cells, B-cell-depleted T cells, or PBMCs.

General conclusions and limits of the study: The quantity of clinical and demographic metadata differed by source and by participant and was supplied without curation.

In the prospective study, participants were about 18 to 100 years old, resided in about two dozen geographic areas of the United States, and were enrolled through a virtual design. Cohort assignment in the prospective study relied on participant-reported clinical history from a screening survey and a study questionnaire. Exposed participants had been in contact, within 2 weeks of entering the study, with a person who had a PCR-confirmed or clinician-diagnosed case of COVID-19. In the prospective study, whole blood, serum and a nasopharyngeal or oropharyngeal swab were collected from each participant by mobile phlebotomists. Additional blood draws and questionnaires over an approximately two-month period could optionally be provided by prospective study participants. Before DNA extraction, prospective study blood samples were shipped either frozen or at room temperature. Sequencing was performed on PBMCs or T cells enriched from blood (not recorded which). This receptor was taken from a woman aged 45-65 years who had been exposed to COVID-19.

The bases read TGTGCCAGCAGCCGGGTGGCCACCGGGGAGCTGTTTTTT. It encodes CASSRVATGELFF. The chain joins TRBV11-3 to TRBJ2-2, with no confident D gene call. Relative to germline, V is 5 bases shorter and J is 4 bases shorter, with 8 bases between their ends. The CDR3, cysteine through phenylalanine, is 13 amino acids long. Solely the CDR3 DNA is kept, with 39 bases framed from the first base. The germline V gene encodes CDR1 SGHNT and CDR2 YENEEA.